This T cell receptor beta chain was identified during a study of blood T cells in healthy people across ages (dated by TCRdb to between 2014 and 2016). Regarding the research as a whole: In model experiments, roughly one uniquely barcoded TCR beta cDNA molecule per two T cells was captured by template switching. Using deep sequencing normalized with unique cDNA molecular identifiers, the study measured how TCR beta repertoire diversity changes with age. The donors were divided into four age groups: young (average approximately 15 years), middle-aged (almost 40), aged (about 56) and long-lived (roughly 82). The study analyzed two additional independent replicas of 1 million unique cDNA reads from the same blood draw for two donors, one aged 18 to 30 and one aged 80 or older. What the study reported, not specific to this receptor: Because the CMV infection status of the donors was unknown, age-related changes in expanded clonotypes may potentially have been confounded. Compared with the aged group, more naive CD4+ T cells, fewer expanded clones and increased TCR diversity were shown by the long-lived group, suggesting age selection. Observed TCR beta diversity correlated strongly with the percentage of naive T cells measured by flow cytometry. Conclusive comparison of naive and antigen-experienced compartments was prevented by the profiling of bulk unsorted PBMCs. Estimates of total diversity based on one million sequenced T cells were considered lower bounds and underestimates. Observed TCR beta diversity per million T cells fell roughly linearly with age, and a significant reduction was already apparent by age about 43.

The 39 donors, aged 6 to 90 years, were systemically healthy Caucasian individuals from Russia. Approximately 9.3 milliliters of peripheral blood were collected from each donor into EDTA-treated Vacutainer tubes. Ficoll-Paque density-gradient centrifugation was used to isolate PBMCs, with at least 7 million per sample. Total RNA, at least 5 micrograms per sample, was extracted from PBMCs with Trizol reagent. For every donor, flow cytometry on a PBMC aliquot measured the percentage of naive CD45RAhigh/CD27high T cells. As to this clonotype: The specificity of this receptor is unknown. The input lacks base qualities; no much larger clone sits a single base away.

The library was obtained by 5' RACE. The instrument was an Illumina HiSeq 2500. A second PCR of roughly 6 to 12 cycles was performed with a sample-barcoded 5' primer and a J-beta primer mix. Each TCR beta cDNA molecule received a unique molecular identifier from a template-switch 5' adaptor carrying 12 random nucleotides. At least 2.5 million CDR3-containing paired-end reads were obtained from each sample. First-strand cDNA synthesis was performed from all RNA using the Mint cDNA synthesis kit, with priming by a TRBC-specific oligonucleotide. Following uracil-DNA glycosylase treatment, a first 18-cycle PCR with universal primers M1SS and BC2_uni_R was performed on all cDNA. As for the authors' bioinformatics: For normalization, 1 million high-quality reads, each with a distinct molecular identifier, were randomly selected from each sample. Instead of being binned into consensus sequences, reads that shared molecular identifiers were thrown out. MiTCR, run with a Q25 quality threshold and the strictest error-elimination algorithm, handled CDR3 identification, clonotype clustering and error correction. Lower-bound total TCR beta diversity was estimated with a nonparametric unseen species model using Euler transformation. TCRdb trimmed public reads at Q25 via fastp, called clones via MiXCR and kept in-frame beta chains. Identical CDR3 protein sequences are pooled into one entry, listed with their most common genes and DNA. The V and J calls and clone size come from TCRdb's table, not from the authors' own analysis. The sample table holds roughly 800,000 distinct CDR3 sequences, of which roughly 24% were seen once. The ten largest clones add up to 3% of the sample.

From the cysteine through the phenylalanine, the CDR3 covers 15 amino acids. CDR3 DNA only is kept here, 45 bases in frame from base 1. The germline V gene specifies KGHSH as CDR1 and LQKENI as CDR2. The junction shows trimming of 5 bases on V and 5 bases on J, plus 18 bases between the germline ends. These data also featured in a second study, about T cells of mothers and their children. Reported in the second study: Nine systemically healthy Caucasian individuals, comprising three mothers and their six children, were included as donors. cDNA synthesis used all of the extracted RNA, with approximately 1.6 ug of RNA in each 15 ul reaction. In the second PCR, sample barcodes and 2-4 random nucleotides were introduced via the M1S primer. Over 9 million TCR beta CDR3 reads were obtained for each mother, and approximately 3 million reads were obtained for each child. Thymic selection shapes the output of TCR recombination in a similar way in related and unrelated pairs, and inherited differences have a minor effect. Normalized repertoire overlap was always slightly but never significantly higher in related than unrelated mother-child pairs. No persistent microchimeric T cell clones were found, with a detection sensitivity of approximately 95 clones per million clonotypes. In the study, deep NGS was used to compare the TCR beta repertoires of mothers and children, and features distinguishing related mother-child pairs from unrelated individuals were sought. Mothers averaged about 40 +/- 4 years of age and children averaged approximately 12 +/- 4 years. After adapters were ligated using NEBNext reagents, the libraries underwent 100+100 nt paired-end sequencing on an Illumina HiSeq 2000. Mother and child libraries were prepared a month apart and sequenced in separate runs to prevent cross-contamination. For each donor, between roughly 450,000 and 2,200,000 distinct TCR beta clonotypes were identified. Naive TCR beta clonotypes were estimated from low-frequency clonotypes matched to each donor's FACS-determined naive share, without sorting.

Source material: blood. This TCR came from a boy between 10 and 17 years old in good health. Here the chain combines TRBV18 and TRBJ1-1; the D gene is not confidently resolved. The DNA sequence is TGTGCCAGCTCATCTTCCGGGCCTGTGGGAACTGAAGCTTTCTTT. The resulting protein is CASSSSGPVGTEAFF.